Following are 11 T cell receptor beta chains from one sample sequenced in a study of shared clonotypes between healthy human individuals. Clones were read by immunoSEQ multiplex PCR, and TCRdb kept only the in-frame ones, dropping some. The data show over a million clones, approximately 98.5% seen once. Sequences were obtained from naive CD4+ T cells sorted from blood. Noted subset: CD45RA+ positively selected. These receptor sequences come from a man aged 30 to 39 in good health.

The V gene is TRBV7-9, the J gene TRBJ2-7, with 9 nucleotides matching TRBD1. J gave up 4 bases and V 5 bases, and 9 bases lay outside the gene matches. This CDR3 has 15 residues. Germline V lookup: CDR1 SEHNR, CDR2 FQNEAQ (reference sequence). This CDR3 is CASSTRTGVDYEQYF. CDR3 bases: TGTGCCAGCAGCACGCGGACAGGGGTGGATTACGAGCAGTACTTC.

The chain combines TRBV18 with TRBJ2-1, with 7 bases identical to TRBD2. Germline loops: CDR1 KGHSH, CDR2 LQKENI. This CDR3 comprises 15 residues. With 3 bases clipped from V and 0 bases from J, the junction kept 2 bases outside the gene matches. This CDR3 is CASSPRDYSYNEQFF. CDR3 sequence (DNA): TGTGCCAGCTCACCCCGGGACTACTCCTACAATGAGCAGTTCTTC.

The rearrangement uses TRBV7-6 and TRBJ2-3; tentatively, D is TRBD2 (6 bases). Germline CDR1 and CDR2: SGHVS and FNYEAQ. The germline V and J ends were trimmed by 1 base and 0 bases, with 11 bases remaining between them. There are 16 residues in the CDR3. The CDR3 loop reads CASSLGSGPSTDTQYF. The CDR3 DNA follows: TGTGCCAGCAGCTTAGGTAGCGGTCCTAGCACAGATACGCAGTATTTT.

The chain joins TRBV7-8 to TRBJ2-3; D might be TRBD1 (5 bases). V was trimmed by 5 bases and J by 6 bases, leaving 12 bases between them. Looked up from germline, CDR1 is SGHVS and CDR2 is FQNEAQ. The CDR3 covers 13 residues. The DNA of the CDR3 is TGTGCCAGCAGCCCAGGGTTGCTGGATACGCAGTATTTT. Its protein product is CASSPGLLDTQYF.

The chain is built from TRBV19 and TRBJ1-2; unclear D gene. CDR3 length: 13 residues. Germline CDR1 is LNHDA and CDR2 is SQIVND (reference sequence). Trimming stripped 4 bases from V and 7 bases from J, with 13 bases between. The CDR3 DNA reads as TGTGCCAGTAGTAAGGGTCCGACGGGTGGCTACACCTTC. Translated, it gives CASSKGPTGGYTF.

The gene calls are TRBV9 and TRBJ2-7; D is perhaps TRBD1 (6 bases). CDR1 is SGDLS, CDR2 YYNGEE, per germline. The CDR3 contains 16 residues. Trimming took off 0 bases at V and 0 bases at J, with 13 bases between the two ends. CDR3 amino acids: CASSVGGGLGSYEQYF. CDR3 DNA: TGTGCCAGCAGCGTAGGTGGGGGCTTGGGCTCCTACGAGCAGTACTTC.

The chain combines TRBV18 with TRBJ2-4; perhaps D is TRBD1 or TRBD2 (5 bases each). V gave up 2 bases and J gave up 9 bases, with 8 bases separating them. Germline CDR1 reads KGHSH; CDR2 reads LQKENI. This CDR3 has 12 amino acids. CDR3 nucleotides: TGTGCCAGCTCACCAGGGGGTGGCATTCAGTACTTC. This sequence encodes CASSPGGGIQYF.

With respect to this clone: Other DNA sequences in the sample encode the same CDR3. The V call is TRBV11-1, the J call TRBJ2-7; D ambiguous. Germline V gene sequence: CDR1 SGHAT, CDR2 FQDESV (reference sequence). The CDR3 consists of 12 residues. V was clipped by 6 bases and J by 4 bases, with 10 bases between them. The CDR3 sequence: CASSSSSYEQYF. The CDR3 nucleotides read TGTGCCAGCAGTTCATCCTCTTACGAGCAGTACTTC.

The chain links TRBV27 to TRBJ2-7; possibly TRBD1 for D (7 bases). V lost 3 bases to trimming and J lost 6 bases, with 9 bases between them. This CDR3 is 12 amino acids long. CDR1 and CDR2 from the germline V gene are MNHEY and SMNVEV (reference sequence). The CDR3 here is CASSLEGAEQYF. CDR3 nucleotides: TGTGCCAGCAGTTTGGAGGGGGCCGAGCAGTACTTC.

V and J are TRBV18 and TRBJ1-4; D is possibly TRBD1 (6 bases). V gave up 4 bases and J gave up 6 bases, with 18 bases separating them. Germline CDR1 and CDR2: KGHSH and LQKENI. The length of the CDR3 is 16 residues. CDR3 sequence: CASSQSRPGGHEKLFF. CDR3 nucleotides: TGTGCCAGCTCACAGAGCCGACCCGGGGGGCATGAAAAACTGTTTTTT.

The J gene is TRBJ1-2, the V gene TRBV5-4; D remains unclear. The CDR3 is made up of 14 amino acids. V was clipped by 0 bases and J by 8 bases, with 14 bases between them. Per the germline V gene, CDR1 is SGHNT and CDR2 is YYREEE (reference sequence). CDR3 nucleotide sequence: TGTGCCAGCAGCTTGGAGGATCCTTCGTGGGGCTACACCTTC. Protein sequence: CASSLEDPSWGYTF.